Listed here is a single TCR beta chain. J gave up 4 bases and V 0 bases, and 4 bases lay outside the gene matches. The CDR3 totals 15 residues. Germline V gene data show CDR1 as LGHNA and CDR2 as YNFKEQ. The data belong to a study of cytomegalovirus exposure and HLA in healthy donors. Produced via immunoSEQ multiplex PCR; TCRdb's table is partial and in-frame only. The sample records 65,000 to 70,000 clones, 91% being singletons. The chain couples TRBV4-2 to TRBJ2-7; 9 positions match TRBD1. Sequencing was carried out using PBMCs. The source is a young man in good health and CMV-seronegative. CDR3 nucleotides: TGTGCCAGCAGCCAAGACCGGGACAGGGCTTACGAGCAGTACTTC. Protein product: CASSQDRDRAYEQYF.